These T cell receptor beta chains were read from a single sample in a study of blood T cell repertoires in COVID-19. Assay: immunoSEQ multiplex PCR; the TCRdb copy retains only in-frame clones and omits some. Here the sample spans approximately 230,000 clones, around 90% being singletons. The sample was peripheral blood. All receptors come from an elderly man with acute or convalescent COVID-19. Each CDR3 is given with its conserved first and last residue.

V: TRBV5-1
J: TRBJ2-7
CDR3: CASTLAGAYEQYF

V: TRBV19
J: TRBJ2-5
CDR3: CASSPTSKGETQYF

V: TRBV19
J: TRBJ1-4
CDR3: CASSVRQGRNEKLFF

V: TRBV14
J: TRBJ1-2
CDR3: CASSQFLDYGYTF

V: TRBV5-1
J: TRBJ2-1
CDR3: CASSLGGTSSYNEQFF

V: TRBV7-9
J: TRBJ2-2
CDR3: CASSRLAGGTNTGELFF

V: TRBV27
J: TRBJ1-3
CDR3: CASSLSRQGSGNTIYF

V: TRBV7-2
J: TRBJ2-2
CDR3: CASSKRDRTTGGELFF

V: TRBV28
J: TRBJ1-2
CDR3: CASSAPGTGEYGYTF

V: TRBV19
J: TRBJ1-4
CDR3: CASSRTGGIYEKLFF

V: TRBV7-3
J: TRBJ2-7
CDR3: CASSLNGQGLSYEQYF

V: TRBV28
J: TRBJ2-3
CDR3: CASSRPGQGADTQYF

V: TRBV4-3
J: TRBJ2-7
CDR3: CASSQSSGGASYEQYF

V: TRBV5-1
J: TRBJ2-1
CDR3: CASSKTGTGYNEQFF

V: TRBV3-1/TRBV3-2
J: TRBJ2-7
CDR3: CASSPGLAGPWTPYEQYF

V: TRBV18
J: TRBJ1-2
CDR3: CASSPDRKYGYTF

V: TRBV3-1/TRBV3-2
J: TRBJ2-2
CDR3: CASSLRAGMAGELFF

V: TRBV27
J: TRBJ1-2
CDR3: CASSSGTGEGYTF

V: TRBV5-1
J: TRBJ2-2
CDR3: CASARGEHLFF

V: TRBV5-4
J: TRBJ2-3
CDR3: CASSLVSTSTDTQYF

V: TRBV19
J: TRBJ1-1
CDR3: CASSIAGFATEAFF

V: TRBV19
J: TRBJ1-2
CDR3: CASSEQANYGYTF

V: TRBV6-1
J: TRBJ1-2
CDR3: CASSERNYGYTF

V: TRBV9
J: TRBJ1-6
CDR3: CASSVVPGYNSPLHF

V: TRBV10-3
J: TRBJ2-1
CDR3: CAISEGQREVDEQFF

V: TRBV9
J: TRBJ1-2
CDR3: CASSVWGGVNYGYTF

V: TRBV10-3
J: TRBJ2-7
CDR3: CAIIPRDRESRGLAGFSYEQYF

V: TRBV7-9
J: TRBJ1-1
CDR3: CASSPGGDVGKAFF

V: TRBV10-2
J: TRBJ1-2
CDR3: CASSEGGGRGYTF

V: TRBV7-2
J: TRBJ1-2
CDR3: CASSLDWGRNYGYTF

V: TRBV6-5
J: TRBJ1-1
CDR3: CASSYSMNTEAFF

V: TRBV10-3
J: TRBJ2-1
CDR3: CAMSGRAENEQFF

V: TRBV27
J: TRBJ2-1
CDR3: CASSPLRTSGNTYNEQFF

V: TRBV6-2/TRBV6-3
J: TRBJ1-5
CDR3: CASSLLGARYQPQHF

V: TRBV29-1
J: TRBJ1-1
CDR3: CSVRGQANTEAFF

V: TRBV19
J: TRBJ2-1
CDR3: CASSIYSGGHNEQFF

V: TRBV5-6
J: TRBJ2-5
CDR3: CASSLQETQYF

V: TRBV6-2/TRBV6-3
J: TRBJ2-7
CDR3: CASSLSERAGQASYEQYF

V: TRBV21-1
J: TRBJ1-1
CDR3: CASSKRGQGNTEAFF

V: TRBV2
J: TRBJ2-5
CDR3: CASSVDRVETQYF

V: TRBV18
J: TRBJ2-3
CDR3: CASSQGQGGVADTQYF